This note documents a single T cell receptor (beta chain) sequence. The clone's antigen remains unknown. No base qualities exist here, and no much larger clone lies one base off it. This sample is drawn from a study of control samples from healthy donors and cancer patients (dated by TCRdb to the early 2020s). Trimming accounts for 0 bases at V and 1 base at J, while the number of junction bases matched to no gene is 0. The germline V gene sets CDR1 to SGHVS and CDR2 to FQNEAQ. There are 15 amino acids in the CDR3, from cysteine to phenylalanine inclusive. Of the read, only the CDR3 DNA is kept; its 45 bases are in frame from base 1. Libraries were prepared through the immunoSEQ multiplex PCR assay. This is the immuneACCESS table as TCRdb keeps it, with only in-frame sequences that have V and J called. A part of the clones is gone; compared with another copy, unresolved V genes explain less than half, and the rest is unexplained. The table for this sample lists some 110,000 clones; approximately 90% of them were counted only once. The ten most abundant clones make up about 1.1% of the sample.

Sequenced sample: PBMCs. The sequence was collected from a woman aged 50 to 65 with colorectal cancer. The sequence is built from TRBV7-8 and TRBJ2-3, and TRBD2 aligns with 8 junction nucleotides. The CDR3 protein is CASSLAGLGTDTQYF. The nucleotides read TGTGCCAGCAGCTTAGCGGGACTAGGCACAGATACGCAGTATTTT.